This TCR beta chain was identified during a study of T cell responses to AZD1222 COVID-19 vaccine (dated by TCRdb to the early 2020s). Concerning the study at large: AZD1222 recipients given second doses at about 4 weeks or at about 12 weeks were pooled, since spike-specific TCR depth and breadth were not found to differ between the two schedules. TCR sequencing covered 230 to 250 trial participants: 207 given two doses of AZD1222 and 26 given two doses of MenACWY control vaccine. Trial participants were enrolled by age into subgroups of 18-55, 56-69 and 70-plus years, and 148, 28 and 57 TCR-sequenced participants, respectively, were included in these subgroups.

A word on this clone: Its antigen specificity is not known. Base qualities are not provided; no much larger clone lies one nucleotide away.

The CDR3 covers 15 residues, taking in both the cysteine and the phenylalanine. The DNA shown is the 45-base CDR3, in frame from base 1. CDR1 is given as SGHRS and CDR2 as YFSETQ, both from the germline V gene. V gives up 0 bases and J gives up 2 bases, and the segment between their germline ends measures 9 bases. The CDR3 regions of human TCRbeta chains were analyzed by immunosequencing. The authors' analysis ran thus. Repertoire TCRs were matched against a reference library of SARS-CoV-2-specific TCRs generated with the MIRA antigen-specificity platform. Breadth meant the fraction of unique TCRs that were SARS-CoV-2-associated, whereas depth meant the fraction of total T cells that were SARS-CoV-2-associated. Using the MIRA data, each spike-specific TCR was mapped to the spike region that the TCR reacts to and placed in a CD4 or CD8 class. Log10-transformed breadth and depth values were compared by one-way ANOVA with Sidak's multiple comparisons tests. TCRdb re-hosts the immuneACCESS table, in-frame sequences only. Its copies lack some clones; in the studies checked, an unresolved V gene accounts for under half of them, and the cause for the rest is not known. V and J calls and clone size are given by that table; D and trimming were obtained from the DNA. Recorded for this sample are around 120,000 clones; about 87% of them occurred a single time. The ten largest make up 8% to 9.5% of the sample.

Beyond this particular receptor, the publication reports: Spike-specific TCR breadth and depth rose significantly after two AZD1222 doses compared with day 0 and with MenACWY recipients. Participants were mostly white British and included more females than males, and it was suggested by the authors that clonal diversity may have been underestimated. Because no day 14 peak-response samples were available, the repertoires could be characterized only after the peak T cell response. In the small 56-69-year group, the increase in depth fell short of significance, most likely because of low power. Vaccine-associated CD4 TCRs spanned the whole spike protein, with dominant responses in regions 160-218 and 743-854. Conclusions about previously exposed vaccinees are limited because only six or seven AZD1222 recipients were SARS-CoV-2 seropositive at baseline. Epitopes outside the regions mutated in the B.1.351 and B.1.1.7 variants were reportedly recognized by nearly half of the unique spike-specific TCRs.

The time point label here, explained by the study, means: baseline before first vaccination. The vaccinee samples were drawn from two UK trials, COV001 and COV002, one of which was a single-blind randomized controlled phase 2/3 trial testing AZD1222 (ChAdOx1 nCoV-19) in healthy adults. For TCRbeta chain sequencing, PBMC samples were collected from trial participants at day 0 and at day 28 after the second dose. This sample comprised peripheral blood, obtained on day 0 of AZD1222 vaccination. The clonotype originates from an adult in good health. The chain couples TRBV5-1 to TRBJ1-3; the D gene is not confidently resolved. The CDR3 sequence is CASSLEGPAGNTIYF. The DNA reads TGCGCCAGCAGCTTGGAAGGGCCTGCTGGAAACACCATATATTTT.